One and the same sample provided the 29 T cell receptor beta chains below, sequenced in a study of cytomegalovirus exposure and HLA in healthy donors. The PCR used 60 Vbeta and 13 Jbeta primers. Assay used: immunoSEQ multiplex PCR; TCRdb lists only in-frame clones, some missing. The sample gives 100,000 or so clones, 74% of which show up once; approximately 2.2% is in the top ten. Material for sequencing was PBMCs. All receptors come from a human donor in good health.

Here the CDR3 reads CSTRVSGLETQYF. CDR3 in DNA: TGCAGCACACGAGTGTCGGGGTTGGAGACCCAGTACTTC. The chain joins TRBV29-1 to TRBJ2-5; D might be TRBD2 (5 bases). The germline V gene has CDR1 SQVTM and CDR2 ANQGSEA. V was clipped by 8 bases and J by 5 bases, with 18 bases between them. The CDR3 totals 13 residues.

This clone appeared a single time. The chain uses TRBV2 and TRBJ2-3; 13 bases are shared with TRBD2. The length of the CDR3 is 17 residues. The trim removed 6 bases at V and 3 bases at J, leaving 9 bases unmatched. CDR1 is SNHLY and CDR2 is FYNNEI in the germline V gene. The CDR3 DNA reads as TGTGCCAGCAGAGGGACTAGCGGGGTGGTTGGGACAGATACGCAGTATTTT. This codes for CASRGTSGVVGTDTQYF.

This chain connects TRBV7-2 to TRBJ2-7, with TRBD2 matching over 9 bases. The V gene end was trimmed by 0 bases and the J gene end by 5 bases; junction bases not matched to a gene: 8. The CDR3 runs to 16 residues. The germline CDR1 and CDR2 sequences are SGHTA and FQGNSA. The CDR3 bases are TGTGCCAGCAGCTTAGCGCTAAGCGGGGGGATGCACGAGCAGTACTTC. Protein: CASSLALSGGMHEQYF.

The chain employs TRBV28 and TRBJ2-7; TRBD2 agrees at 7 bases. This CDR3 is 13 amino acids long. V was pared by 11 bases and J by 5 bases, with 12 bases of the junction left unmatched. CDR1 is MDHEN and CDR2 is SYDVKM in the germline V gene. The CDR3 region has the DNA TGTGCCGGGGGGGACTTTTTGGTGGACGAGCAGTACTTC. Translation gives CAGGDFLVDEQYF. The full variable domain, with the rest looked up from reference TRBV28 and TRBJ2-7, is DVKVTQSSRYLVKRTGEKVFLECVQDMDHENMFWYRQDPGLGLRLIYFSYDVKMKEKGDIPEGYSVSREKKERFSLILESASTNQTSMYLCAGGDFLVDEQYFGPGTRLTVT.

The rearrangement joins TRBV20-1 to TRBJ2-1; unclear D gene. Germline CDR1 and CDR2: DFQATT and SNEGSKA (reference sequence). The CDR3 consists of 10 residues. Between the trimmed V and J ends, which lost 3 bases and 6 bases, there was a span of 3 bases. The CDR3 reads CSASSNEQFF. CDR3 bases: TGCAGTGCTAGCAGCAATGAGCAGTTCTTC.

The rearrangement joins TRBV27 to TRBJ2-2; 10 nucleotides match TRBD2. Trimming removed 6 bases from V and 4 bases from J; junction bases left unmatched: 8. The CDR3 is 16 residues long. Germline V gene data show CDR1 as MNHEY and CDR2 as SMNVEV (reference sequence). The CDR3 is CASSITGTSATGELFF. The CDR3 DNA is TGTGCCAGCAGCATTACCGGGACTAGCGCCACCGGGGAGCTGTTTTTT.

The CDR3 here is CASSRDKGASGELFF. The CDR3 region has the DNA TGCGCCAGCAGCAGGGACAAGGGGGCTTCCGGGGAGCTGTTTTTT. This rearrangement joins TRBV5-1 to TRBJ2-2, with TRBD1 matching 7 bases. V lost 4 bases to trimming and J lost 6 bases; unmatched junction nucleotides: 9. The CDR3 runs 15 residues. Germline V CDR1 and CDR2: SGHRS, YFSETQ.

V gene TRBV7-8 combines with J gene TRBJ1-5; the match to TRBD1 covers 9 bases. Trimming at V came to 5 bases and at J to 7 bases, leaving 15 bases not matched to a gene. CDR1 SGHVS and CDR2 FQNEAQ come from the germline V gene. The CDR3 contains 17 residues. The CDR3 sequence: CASSHKSGQGQGQPQHF. DNA for the CDR3: TGTGCCAGCAGCCATAAATCGGGACAGGGACAGGGACAGCCCCAGCATTTT.

The chain has TRBV9 and TRBJ2-7; 7 bases are shared with TRBD1. This CDR3 spans 15 amino acids. V was pared by 0 bases and J by 2 bases, with 5 bases of the junction left unmatched. Germline V gene sequence: CDR1 SGDLS, CDR2 YYNGEE. CDR3 in DNA: TGTGCCAGCAGCGTAGGACAGGGCTACACCTACGAGCAGTACTTC. Translated: CASSVGQGYTYEQYF.

The rearrangement joins TRBV28 to TRBJ1-4, with TRBD1 identical over 11 bases. The CDR3 is made up of 13 amino acids. CDR1 is MDHEN and CDR2 is SYDVKM in the germline V gene. V shed 5 bases and J 11 bases; nucleotides not matched to a gene: 4. CDR3 nucleotide sequence: TGTGCCAGCAGTGTGGGACAGGGGGAGAAACTGTTTTTT. It is translated as CASSVGQGEKLFF.

The rearrangement joins TRBV7-8 to TRBJ1-6; perhaps TRBD1 as D (5 bases). The CDR3 covers 18 residues. Germline values: CDR1 SGHVS, CDR2 FQNEAQ. Trimming took 5 bases from V and 3 from J, leaving 20 bases between them. CDR3 sequence reads: CASSPETAITIYNSPLHF. In DNA, the CDR3 is TGTGCCAGCAGCCCCGAGACAGCAATCACAATCTATAATTCACCCCTCCACTTT.

The chain has TRBV7-9 and TRBJ2-7; TRBD1 might be the D (5 bases). The CDR3 totals 12 residues. Germline CDR1 SEHNR, CDR2 FQNEAQ (reference sequence). Between the trimmed V and J ends, which lost 4 bases and 4 bases, there was a span of 8 bases. The CDR3 DNA reads TGTGCCAGCAGCTCCCAGGGATACGAGCAGTACTTC. It specifies CASSSQGYEQYF.

This rearrangement joins TRBV6-5 to TRBJ1-2; weak D call: TRBD1 (6 bases). The ends were cut back, 8 bases at V and 4 bases at J, with 14 bases in the middle. The CDR3 is 13 residues long. The germline V gene encodes CDR1 MNHEY and CDR2 SVGAGI. The CDR3 DNA sequence: TGTGCCAGCCGGACAGATTCGGGCTATGGCTACACCTTC. Protein: CASRTDSGYGYTF.

This clone was recorded a few times. This sequence joins TRBV11-3 and TRBJ2-7; 7 positions agree with TRBD1. The CDR3 loop spans 13 amino acids. The germline gives CDR1 SGHNT, CDR2 YENEEA. Trimming removed 5 bases from V and 7 bases from J; junction bases left unmatched: 8. The CDR3 bases are TGTGCCAGCAGCGGGGGACAGTCTGGAGAGCAGTACTTC. This codes for CASSGGQSGEQYF. Drawing the rest from reference TRBV11-3 and TRBJ2-7, the complete variable domain is EAGVVQSPRYKIIEKKQPVAFWCNPISGHNTLYWYLQNLGQGPELLIRYENEEAVDDSQLPKDRFSAERLKGVDSTLKIQPAELGDSAVYLCASSGGQSGEQYFGPGTRLTVT.

This clone was picked up a small number of times. This sequence joins TRBV30 and TRBJ1-5; the D gene is possibly TRBD1 (5 bases). Germline V lookup: CDR1 GTSNPN, CDR2 SVGIG (reference sequence). The CDR3 runs 13 residues. The ends were cut back, 5 bases at V and 3 bases at J, with 11 bases in the middle. The CDR3 DNA follows: TGTGCCTGGTCGACAGAGATCAATCAGCCCCAGCATTTT. Encoded protein: CAWSTEINQPQHF.

The chain uses TRBV7-2 and TRBJ1-4; tentatively, D is TRBD1 (6 bases). This CDR3 spans 12 amino acids. The germline V gene has CDR1 SGHTA and CDR2 FQGNSA. Deletions cut 2 bases from V and 8 bases from J, with 6 bases between. DNA of the CDR3: TGTGCCAGCAGCTTAAGGGGGGAAAAACTGTTTTTT. Its protein is CASSLRGEKLFF.

J is TRBJ2-7 and V is TRBV4-1; 7 nucleotides align to TRBD2. Germline V gene sequence: CDR1 MGHRA, CDR2 YSYEKL. The CDR3 is 12 amino acids. Germline trimming cut 3 bases from V and 4 bases from J; bases unmatched to any gene: 0. CDR3 in amino acids: CASSQGGYEQYF. CDR3 nucleotides: TGCGCCAGCAGCCAGGGGGGGTACGAGCAGTACTTC.

This clone is a singleton in its sample. The rearrangement links TRBV7-2 to TRBJ2-1, with a weak D call TRBD1 (6 bases). CDR1 and CDR2 from the germline V gene are SGHTA and FQGNSA. CDR3 length equals 15 residues. Between the trimmed V and J ends, which lost 6 bases and 4 bases, there was a span of 16 bases. CDR3 loop: CASSPEGRGYNEQFF. The CDR3 DNA is TGTGCCAGCAGTCCCGAGGGCAGGGGATACAATGAGCAGTTCTTC.

The chain uses TRBV18 and TRBJ1-2; 8 bases are shared with TRBD1. In germline, CDR1 is KGHSH, CDR2 LQKENI. V lost 1 base and J lost 7; bases outside the gene matches: 5. CDR3 length: 14 residues. CDR3 protein: CASSPQSGGIGYTF. Here the CDR3 DNA reads TGTGCCAGCTCACCACAGTCAGGGGGCATTGGCTACACCTTC.

The chain joins TRBV6-7 to TRBJ1-4; 8 bases match TRBD1. TRBV6-7 is an ORF; its function is uncertain. V shed 2 bases and J 8 bases; nucleotides not matched to a gene: 13. The CDR3 is 17 residues long. Here the CDR3 reads CASSYVSSQGQGEKLFF. CDR3 nucleotides: TGTGCCAGCAGTTACGTATCCTCCCAAGGACAGGGCGAAAAACTGTTTTTT.

The chain carries TRBV5-1 and TRBJ2-1; D gene ambiguous. Trimming stripped 0 bases from V and 9 bases from J, with 22 bases between. This CDR3 is built from 17 residues. CDR1 is SGHRS and CDR2 is YFSETQ in the germline V gene. CDR3 region: CASSLDPGGSPPSEQFF. The DNA for the CDR3 is TGCGCCAGCAGCTTGGATCCCGGCGGATCCCCACCTAGTGAGCAGTTCTTC.

This clone was counted between two and nine times. V gene TRBV19 combines with J gene TRBJ2-7, with 9 bases lining up with TRBD1. The CDR3 length is 16 residues. The trim removed 4 bases at V and 5 bases at J, leaving 12 bases unmatched. Germline V gene sequence: CDR1 LNHDA, CDR2 SQIVND (reference sequence). The CDR3 protein is CASSTLPGQGQHEQYF. CDR3 sequence (DNA): TGTGCCAGTAGTACCTTGCCGGGACAGGGACAACACGAGCAGTACTTC.

J is TRBJ2-5 and V is TRBV7-9; 9 bases agree with TRBD2. The length of the CDR3 is 17 residues. With V trimmed by 5 bases and J by 1 base, 11 bases remained unmatched. Germline V CDR1 and CDR2: SEHNR, FQNEAQ (reference sequence). The CDR3 DNA follows: TGTGCCAGCAGCCCTCCCAGGACAGCGGGGGGCCAAGAGACCCAGTACTTC. Translating gives CASSPPRTAGGQETQYF.

The gene calls are TRBV5-4 and TRBJ1-2, with a possible D match to TRBD1 (5 bases). The V end was cut by 7 bases, the J end by 1 base, with 14 bases between. CDR3 length: 14 residues. The germline CDR1 and CDR2 sequences are SGHNT and YYREEE (reference sequence). The CDR3 DNA follows: TGTGCCAGCGCCTGGGGAGGGGTTAACTATGGCTACACCTTC. The encoded protein is CASAWGGVNYGYTF.

The chain has TRBV11-2 and TRBJ2-1; 8 bases align to TRBD2. Looked up from germline, CDR1 is SGHAT and CDR2 is FQNNGV. The CDR3 has 15 amino acids. J was trimmed by 6 bases and V by 5 bases; bases with no gene match: 9. CDR3 region: CASSLSTSGGNEQFF. The DNA for the CDR3 is TGTGCCAGCAGCCTTAGTACTAGCGGAGGCAATGAGCAGTTCTTC.

The chain has TRBV7-2 and TRBJ2-3; D perhaps matches TRBD2 (6 bases). Germline V lookup: CDR1 SGHTA, CDR2 FQGNSA. The germline V and J ends were trimmed by 5 bases and 0 bases, with 21 bases remaining between them. This CDR3 is built from 18 residues. The CDR3 sequence is CASSLMETGLLSTDTQYF. The CDR3 coding sequence is TGTGCCAGCAGCCTAATGGAAACGGGACTCCTAAGCACAGATACGCAGTATTTT.

CDR3 sequence reads: CASKLGAGDSPLHF. The DNA of the CDR3 is TGCGCCAGCAAGTTAGGGGCAGGGGATTCACCCCTCCACTTT. The chain is built from TRBV5-1 and TRBJ1-6, with a possible D match to TRBD1 (6 bases). This CDR3 is built from 14 residues. V lost 6 bases and J lost 8, with 15 bases in between. Germline lookup yields CDR1 SGHRS and CDR2 YFSETQ.

The gene calls are TRBV30 and TRBJ2-7; D may be TRBD1 (6 bases). CDR3 size: 16 residues. Germline V CDR1 and CDR2: GTSNPN, SVGIG (reference sequence). The V and J ends lost 1 base and 1 base respectively, with 17 bases between them. The CDR3 protein is CAWSAAQGRISYEQYF. DNA of the CDR3: TGTGCCTGGAGTGCGGCACAGGGACGGATTTCCTACGAGCAGTACTTC.

This clone showed up just once. The chain links TRBV29-1 to TRBJ2-1, with D maybe TRBD1 (6 bases). The CDR3 is 14 residues long. Looked up from germline, CDR1 is SQVTM and CDR2 is ANQGSEA. V was trimmed by 7 bases and J by 0 bases, leaving 13 bases between them. The CDR3 loop reads CSAGAPSSYNEQFF. In nucleotides, the CDR3 is TGCAGCGCAGGGGCACCGAGCTCCTACAATGAGCAGTTCTTC.